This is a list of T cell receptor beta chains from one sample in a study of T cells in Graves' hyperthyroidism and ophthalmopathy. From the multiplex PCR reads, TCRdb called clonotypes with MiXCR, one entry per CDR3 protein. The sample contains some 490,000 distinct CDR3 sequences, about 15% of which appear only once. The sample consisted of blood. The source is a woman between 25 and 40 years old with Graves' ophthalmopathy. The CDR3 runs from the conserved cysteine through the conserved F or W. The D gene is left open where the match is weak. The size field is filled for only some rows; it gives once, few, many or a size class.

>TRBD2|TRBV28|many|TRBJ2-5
CASSPLAGGETQYF
TGTGCCAGCAGTCCTCTAGCGGGAGGAGAGACCCAGTACTTC
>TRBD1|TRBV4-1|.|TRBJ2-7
CASSQLTGTVYEQYF
TGCGCCAGCAGCCAACTAACCGGGACAGTTTACGAGCAGTACTTC
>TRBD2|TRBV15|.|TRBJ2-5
CATSRGGGKLETQYF
TGTGCCACCAGCAGAGGGGGAGGGAAATTGGAGACCCAGTACTTC
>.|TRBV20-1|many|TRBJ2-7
CSARSRAGLEQYF
TGCAGTGCCCGATCCAGGGCGGGGCTCGAGCAGTACTTC
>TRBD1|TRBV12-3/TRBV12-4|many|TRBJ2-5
CASSLPGQGALGRVQYF
TGTGCCAGCAGTCTCCCGGGACAGGGGGCATTGGGAAGAGTCCAGTACTTC
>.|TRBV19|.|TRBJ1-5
CASSGQRSGQPQHF
TGTGCCAGTAGTGGACAGAGAAGTGGACAGCCCCAGCATTTT
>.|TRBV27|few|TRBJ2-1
CASSLGALSSYNEQFF
TGTGCCAGCAGTTTAGGGGCGCTGAGCTCCTACAATGAGCAGTTCTTC
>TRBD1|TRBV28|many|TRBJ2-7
CASSRQGDSYEQYF
TGTGCCAGCAGTAGGCAGGGGGACTCCTACGAGCAGTACTTC
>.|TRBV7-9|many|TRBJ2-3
CASSSRKPGGDTQYF
TGTGCCAGCAGCTCAAGAAAACCCGGGGGAGATACGCAGTATTTT
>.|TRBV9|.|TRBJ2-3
CASSGHTDTQYF
TGTGCCAGCAGCGGCCACACAGATACGCAGTATTTT
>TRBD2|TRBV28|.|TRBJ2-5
CASSLSGTGETQYF
TGTGCCAGCAGCCTCAGCGGGACTGGAGAGACCCAGTACTTC